What follows is one TCR beta chain and its context. Its antigen is unknown. This sample was included in a study of T cell responses to AZD1222 COVID-19 vaccine. Study-level information: Second-dose groups at about 4 or about 12 weeks were pooled. General observations from the study: Spike-specific TCRs gained breadth and depth after people received two AZD1222 doses. Recipients of AZD1222 seropositive at baseline numbered only 6 or 7. Most donors were white British, females outnumbered males, and clonal diversity was possibly underestimated.

Looked up from germline, CDR1 is SGHKS and CDR2 is YYEKEE (reference sequence). The CDR3 spans 15 residues. V lost 2 bases to trimming and J lost 5 bases, with 16 bases between them. TCRdb keeps only in-frame clones here, not all; method: immunoSEQ multiplex PCR. The table lists about 150,000 clones, around 94% of them singletons. This TCR derives from an adult in good health. The chain recombines TRBV5-5 with TRBJ1-2; a possible D gene is TRBD1 (6 bases). The sample here was peripheral blood, taken on day 0 of AZD1222 vaccination. CDR3 sequence reads: CASSFEARQDYGYTF. CDR3 sequence (DNA): TGTGCCAGCAGCTTTGAGGCGCGACAGGATTATGGCTACACCTTC.